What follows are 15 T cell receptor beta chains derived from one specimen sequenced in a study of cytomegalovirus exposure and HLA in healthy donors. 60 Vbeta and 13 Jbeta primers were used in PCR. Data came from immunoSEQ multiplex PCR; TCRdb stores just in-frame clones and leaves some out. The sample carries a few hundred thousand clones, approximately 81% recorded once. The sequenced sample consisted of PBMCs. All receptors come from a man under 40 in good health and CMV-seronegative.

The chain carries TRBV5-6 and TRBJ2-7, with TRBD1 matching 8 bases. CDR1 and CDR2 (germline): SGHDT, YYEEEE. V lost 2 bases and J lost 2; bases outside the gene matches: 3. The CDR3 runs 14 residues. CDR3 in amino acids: CASSFTGGTYEQYF. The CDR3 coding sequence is TGTGCCAGCAGCTTTACAGGGGGGACCTACGAGCAGTACTTC.

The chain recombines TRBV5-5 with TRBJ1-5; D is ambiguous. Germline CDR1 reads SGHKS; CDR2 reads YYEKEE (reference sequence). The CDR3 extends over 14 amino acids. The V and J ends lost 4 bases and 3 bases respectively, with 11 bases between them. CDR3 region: CASSAGLDNQPQHF. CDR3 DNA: TGTGCCAGCAGCGCTGGACTTGACAATCAGCCCCAGCATTTT.

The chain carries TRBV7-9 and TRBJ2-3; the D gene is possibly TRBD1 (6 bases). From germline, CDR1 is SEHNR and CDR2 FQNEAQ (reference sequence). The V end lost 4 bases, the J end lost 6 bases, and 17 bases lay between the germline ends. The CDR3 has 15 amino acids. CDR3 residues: CASSSSTGIRDTQYF. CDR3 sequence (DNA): TGTGCCAGCAGCTCTTCGACAGGTATTCGGGATACGCAGTATTTT.

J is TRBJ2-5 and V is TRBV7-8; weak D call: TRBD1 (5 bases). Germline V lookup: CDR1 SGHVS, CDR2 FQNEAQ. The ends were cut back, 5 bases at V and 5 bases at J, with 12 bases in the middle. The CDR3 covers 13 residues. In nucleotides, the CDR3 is TGTGCCAGCAGCCCCGCAGGGCGGGAGACCCAGTACTTC. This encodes CASSPAGRETQYF.

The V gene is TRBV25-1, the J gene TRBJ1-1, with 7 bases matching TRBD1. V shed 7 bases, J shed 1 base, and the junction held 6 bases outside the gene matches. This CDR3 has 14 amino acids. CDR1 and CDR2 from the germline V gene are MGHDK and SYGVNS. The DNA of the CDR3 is TGTGCCAGCATCTCGACAGGGTGGAACACTGAAGCTTTCTTT. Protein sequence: CASISTGWNTEAFF.

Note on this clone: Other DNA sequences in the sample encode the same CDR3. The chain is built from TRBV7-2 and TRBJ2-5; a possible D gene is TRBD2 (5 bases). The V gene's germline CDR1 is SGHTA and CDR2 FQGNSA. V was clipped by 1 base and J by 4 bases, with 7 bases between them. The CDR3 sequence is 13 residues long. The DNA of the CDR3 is TGTGCCAGCAGCTTAGATCGGGGAGAGACCCAGTACTTC. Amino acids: CASSLDRGETQYF.

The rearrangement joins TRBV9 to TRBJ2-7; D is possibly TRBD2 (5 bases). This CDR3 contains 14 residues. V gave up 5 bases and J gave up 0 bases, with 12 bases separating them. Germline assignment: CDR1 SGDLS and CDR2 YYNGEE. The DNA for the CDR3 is TGTGCCAGCAGTCCGACGGGGAGCTCCTACGAGCAGTACTTC. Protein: CASSPTGSSYEQYF.

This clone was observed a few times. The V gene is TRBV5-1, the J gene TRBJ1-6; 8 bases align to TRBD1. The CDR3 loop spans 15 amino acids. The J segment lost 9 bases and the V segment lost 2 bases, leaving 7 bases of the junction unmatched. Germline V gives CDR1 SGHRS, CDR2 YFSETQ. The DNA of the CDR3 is TGCGCCAGCAGCTTAGACAGGGGAGGTGGTTCACCCCTCCACTTT. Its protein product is CASSLDRGGGSPLHF.

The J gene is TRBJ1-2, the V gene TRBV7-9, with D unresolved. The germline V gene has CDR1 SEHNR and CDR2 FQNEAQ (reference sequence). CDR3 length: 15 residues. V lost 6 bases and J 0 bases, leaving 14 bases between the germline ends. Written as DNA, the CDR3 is TGTGCCAGCAGTGGGCAGAGCAGGTCTAACTATGGCTACACCTTC. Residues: CASSGQSRSNYGYTF.

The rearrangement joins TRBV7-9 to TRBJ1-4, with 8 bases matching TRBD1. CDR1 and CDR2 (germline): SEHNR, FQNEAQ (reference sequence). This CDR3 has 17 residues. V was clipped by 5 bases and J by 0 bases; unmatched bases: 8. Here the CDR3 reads CASSRIQGASTNEKLFF. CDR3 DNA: TGTGCCAGCAGCCGCATCCAGGGGGCATCAACTAATGAAAAACTGTTTTTT.

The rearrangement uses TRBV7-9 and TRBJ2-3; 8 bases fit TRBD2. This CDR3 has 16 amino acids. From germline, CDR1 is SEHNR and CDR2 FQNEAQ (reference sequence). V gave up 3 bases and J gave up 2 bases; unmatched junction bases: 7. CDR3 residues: CASSFSAGGVTDTQYF. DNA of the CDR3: TGTGCCAGCAGCTTCAGCGCGGGGGGCGTCACAGATACGCAGTATTTT.

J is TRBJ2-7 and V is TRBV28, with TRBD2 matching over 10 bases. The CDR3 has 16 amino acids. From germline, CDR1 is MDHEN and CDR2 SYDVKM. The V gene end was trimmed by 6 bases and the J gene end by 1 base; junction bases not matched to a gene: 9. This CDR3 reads CASSSLLAGASYEQYF. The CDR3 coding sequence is TGTGCCAGCAGCTCACTCCTAGCGGGGGCATCCTACGAGCAGTACTTC. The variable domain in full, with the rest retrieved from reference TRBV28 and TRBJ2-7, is DVKVTQSSRYLVKRTGEKVFLECVQDMDHENMFWYRQDPGLGLRLIYFSYDVKMKEKGDIPEGYSVSREKKERFSLILESASTNQTSMYLCASSSLLAGASYEQYFGPGTRLTVT.

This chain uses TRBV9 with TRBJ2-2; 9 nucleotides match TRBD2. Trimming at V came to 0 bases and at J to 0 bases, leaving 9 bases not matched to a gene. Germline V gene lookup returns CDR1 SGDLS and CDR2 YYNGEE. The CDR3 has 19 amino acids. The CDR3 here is CASSVEPWAGGTNTGELFF. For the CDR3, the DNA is TGTGCCAGCAGCGTAGAACCCTGGGCGGGGGGGACGAACACCGGGGAGCTGTTTTTT.

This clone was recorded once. The CDR3 DNA follows: TGTGCCAGCAGTCCCCATCCCATGAACACTGAAGCTTTCTTT. Amino acids: CASSPHPMNTEAFF. The gene calls are TRBV6-6 and TRBJ1-1; D is uncertain. CDR3 length equals 14 residues. Looked up from germline, CDR1 is MNHNY and CDR2 is SVGAGI (reference sequence). Trimming took 5 bases from V and 0 from J, leaving 10 bases between them.

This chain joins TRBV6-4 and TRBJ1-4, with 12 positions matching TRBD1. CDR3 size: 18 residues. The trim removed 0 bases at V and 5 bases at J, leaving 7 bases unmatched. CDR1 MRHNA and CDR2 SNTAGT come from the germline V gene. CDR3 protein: CASSDSGTGGPSNEKLFF. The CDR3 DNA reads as TGTGCCAGCAGTGACTCGGGGACAGGGGGCCCCAGCAATGAAAAACTGTTTTTT.